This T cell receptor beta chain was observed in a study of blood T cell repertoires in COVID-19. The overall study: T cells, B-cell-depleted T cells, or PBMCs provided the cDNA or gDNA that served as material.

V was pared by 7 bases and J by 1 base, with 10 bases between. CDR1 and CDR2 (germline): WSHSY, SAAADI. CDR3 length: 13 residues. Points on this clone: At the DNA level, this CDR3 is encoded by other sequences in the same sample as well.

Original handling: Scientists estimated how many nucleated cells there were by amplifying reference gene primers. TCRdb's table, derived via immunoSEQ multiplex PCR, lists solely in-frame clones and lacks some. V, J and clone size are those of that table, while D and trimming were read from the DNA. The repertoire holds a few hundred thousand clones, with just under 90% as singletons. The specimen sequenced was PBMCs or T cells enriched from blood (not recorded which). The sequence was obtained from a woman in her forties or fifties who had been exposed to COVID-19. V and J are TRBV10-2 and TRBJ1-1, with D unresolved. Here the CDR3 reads CASNGRGNTEAFF. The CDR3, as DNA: TGCGCCAGCAACGGACGGGGGAACACTGAAGCTTTCTTT.